Listed here are 28 T cell receptor beta chains from one sample, sequenced in a study of cytomegalovirus exposure and HLA in healthy donors. The PCR contained 60 Vbeta and 13 Jbeta primers. The repertoire was sequenced with immunoSEQ multiplex PCR; TCRdb's copy has only in-frame clones and lacks some. The profile covers about 120,000 clones, with roughly 80% appearing a single time and roughly 2.5% taken by the ten largest. Sequencing input: PBMCs. The source is a female donor in good health and CMV-seronegative.

The chain is built from TRBV7-2 and TRBJ2-1; D possibly corresponds to TRBD2 (5 bases). Germline loops: CDR1 SGHTA, CDR2 FQGNSA. The V gene lost 2 bases and the J gene lost 6 bases, with 17 bases spanning the gap. The CDR3 consists of 16 residues. This CDR3 is CASSLNLLVAFNEQFF. The DNA for the CDR3 is TGTGCCAGCAGCTTAAACCTACTAGTTGCCTTCAATGAGCAGTTCTTC.

The chain combines TRBV5-1 with TRBJ1-2, with D possibly being TRBD1 (6 bases). In germline, CDR1 is SGHRS, CDR2 YFSETQ. The ends were cut back, 5 bases at V and 4 bases at J, with 18 bases in the middle. CDR3 length equals 15 residues. The CDR3 loop reads CASRPTGTSSYGYTF. Here the CDR3 DNA reads TGCGCCAGCAGACCTACAGGGACCTCAAGCTATGGCTACACCTTC.

The chain uses TRBV23-1 and TRBJ2-7; TRBD1 agrees at 10 bases. TRBV23-1 belongs to the ORF category, with a function that is uncertain. This CDR3 has 16 amino acids. The V gene end was trimmed by 2 bases and the J gene end by 7 bases; junction bases not matched to a gene: 11. CDR3 DNA sequence: TGCGCCAGCAGTCAAAGTTGCGGGACAGGGGTTTATGAGCAGTACTTC. Its protein product is CASSQSCGTGVYEQYF.

V usage is TRBV19 and J usage is TRBJ2-4; D unresolved. The germline V and J ends were trimmed by 6 bases and 2 bases, with 14 bases remaining between them. In germline, CDR1 is LNHDA, CDR2 SQIVND (reference sequence). This CDR3 spans 15 amino acids. The DNA of the CDR3 is TGTGCCAGTAGCTCGTTGGCCAGGCCCAAAAACATTCAGTACTTC. It encodes CASSSLARPKNIQYF. The full variable domain, rest sourced from reference TRBV19 and TRBJ2-4, is DGGITQSPKYLFRKEGQNVTLSCEQNLNHDAMYWYRQDPGQGLRLIYYSQIVNDFQKGDIAEGYSVSREKKESFPLTVTSAQKNPTAFYLCASSSLARPKNIQYFGAGTRLSVL.

This clone has a handful of counts. The chain has TRBV27 and TRBJ1-1; D is perhaps TRBD1 (5 bases). CDR3 length equals 14 residues. Germline V lookup: CDR1 MNHEY, CDR2 SMNVEV (reference sequence). Trimming pared 6 bases from V and 1 base from J, leaving 12 bases between. CDR3 nucleotides: TGTGCCAGCAGGTCCAGGGCTTCGAACACTGAAGCTTTCTTT. This encodes CASRSRASNTEAFF.

V gene TRBV25-1 combines with J gene TRBJ2-2; TRBD1 matches at 9 bases. This CDR3 has 16 amino acids. The J segment lost 4 bases and the V segment lost 4 bases, leaving 7 bases of the junction unmatched. CDR1 and CDR2 from the germline V gene are MGHDK and SYGVNS. This CDR3 is CASSATGTGSTGELFF. CDR3 coding DNA: TGTGCCAGCAGTGCGACCGGGACAGGGAGCACCGGGGAGCTGTTTTTT.

This chain uses TRBV2 with TRBJ2-3; 7 bases line up with TRBD2. CDR1 is SNHLY and CDR2 is FYNNEI in the germline V gene. CDR3 length equals 15 residues. V was clipped by 6 bases and J by 0 bases; unmatched bases: 6. The CDR3 is CASSTGTTSTDTQYF. The CDR3 nucleotides are TGTGCCAGCAGCACCGGGACTACTAGCACAGATACGCAGTATTTT. The full variable domain, completed using reference TRBV2 and TRBJ2-3, is EPEVTQTPSHQVTQMGQEVILRCVPISNHLYFYWYRQILGQKVEFLVSFYNNEISEKSEIFDDQFSVERPDGSNFTLKIRSTKLEDSAMYFCASSTGTTSTDTQYFGPGTRLTVL.

In DNA, the CDR3 is TGTGCCAGCAGCTTGAAGCTAAATTCACCCCTCCACTTT. This translates into CASSLKLNSPLHF. The V gene is TRBV7-8, the J gene TRBJ1-6; D not certain. The CDR3 is made up of 13 amino acids. Trimming removed 3 bases from V and 7 bases from J, with 7 bases in between. CDR1 is SGHVS, CDR2 FQNEAQ, per germline.

This clone was seen a handful of times. J is TRBJ1-4 and V is TRBV5-6; unclear D gene. The germline V gene has CDR1 SGHDT and CDR2 YYEEEE. V lost 1 base to trimming and J lost 0 bases, with 16 bases between them. This CDR3 comprises 18 residues. CDR3 sequence (DNA): TGTGCCAGCAGCTTGTTAACGAGTACGGGGACAACTAATGAAAAACTGTTTTTT. Encoded protein: CASSLLTSTGTTNEKLFF. The full variable domain, completed using reference TRBV5-6 and TRBJ1-4, is DAGVTQSPTHLIKTRGQQVTLRCSPKSGHDTVSWYQQALGQGPQFIFQYYEEEERQRGNFPDRFSGHQFPNYSSELNVNALLLGDSALYLCASSLLTSTGTTNEKLFFGSGTQLSVL.

The chain combines TRBV7-9 with TRBJ2-7; D ambiguous. This CDR3 has 15 residues. The germline V gene encodes CDR1 SEHNR and CDR2 FQNEAQ (reference sequence). V lost 4 bases and J 3 bases, leaving 16 bases between the germline ends. The CDR3 DNA is TGTGCCAGCAGCTATCCGCTAGGTGAATACTACGAGCAGTACTTC. Its translation: CASSYPLGEYYEQYF.

This clone was picked up a small number of times. The chain links TRBV7-9 to TRBJ2-7; TRBD1 aligns across 7 bases. CDR1 is SEHNR and CDR2 is FQNEAQ in the germline V gene (reference sequence). J lost 12 bases, V lost 5 bases, and 19 bases had no gene match. The CDR3 length is 15 residues. DNA of the CDR3: TGTGCCAGCAGCCCGAAAATTAGGACAGGCAACGTGCGGTACTTC. This translates into CASSPKIRTGNVRYF.

The rearrangement uses TRBV2 and TRBJ1-6; 7 bases line up with TRBD1. From germline, CDR1 is SNHLY and CDR2 FYNNEI. The CDR3 spans 16 residues. The trim removed 7 bases at V and 3 bases at J, leaving 9 bases unmatched. In DNA form, the CDR3 reads TGTGCCAGCACCCTAGACAGGGTCGGCTATAATTCACCCCTCCACTTT. This gives the protein CASTLDRVGYNSPLHF.

V gene TRBV5-6 combines with J gene TRBJ2-3; 7 positions agree with TRBD2. CDR1 and CDR2 (germline): SGHDT, YYEEEE. The trim removed 2 bases at V and 3 bases at J, leaving 6 bases unmatched. The CDR3 runs to 15 residues. The CDR3 region is CASSFLAEPTDTQYF. The CDR3 region has the DNA TGTGCCAGCAGCTTTCTAGCGGAACCTACAGATACGCAGTATTTT.

As DNA, the CDR3 is TGTGCCAGCAGTGAAGCCCCGGGGAGTGGGCACAATGAGCAGTTCTTC. It translates to CASSEAPGSGHNEQFF. This chain uses TRBV6-1 with TRBJ2-1; TRBD2 is a possible D gene (5 bases). Trimming cost V 0 bases and J 5 bases, with 14 bases left between them. CDR1 MNHNS and CDR2 SASEGT come from the germline V gene. This CDR3 region has 16 residues.

This sequence joins TRBV9 and TRBJ1-2; D might be TRBD1 (5 bases). There are 15 residues in the CDR3. The germline V and J ends were trimmed by 4 bases and 3 bases, with 16 bases remaining between them. Germline lookup yields CDR1 SGDLS and CDR2 YYNGEE. CDR3 DNA sequence: TGTGCCAGCAGCAGGCGTGGGGGGGTAGACTATGGCTACACCTTC. This encodes CASSRRGGVDYGYTF.

This chain uses TRBV7-6 with TRBJ2-7; D is undetermined. The CDR3 runs 13 residues. V lost 2 bases and J lost 1, with 6 bases in between. The germline V gene encodes CDR1 SGHVS and CDR2 FNYEAQ. CDR3: CASSLSSSYEQYF. DNA of the CDR3: TGTGCCAGCAGCTTATCCAGTTCCTACGAGCAGTACTTC.

The CDR3 nucleotides read TGCGCCAGCAGCCAAGGTCGCTCAGGGGGCAATTCACCCCTCCACTTT. The encoded protein is CASSQGRSGGNSPLHF. The chain employs TRBV4-3 and TRBJ1-6, with 8 bases identical to TRBD1. There are 16 residues in the CDR3. Germline V gene data show CDR1 as LGHNA and CDR2 as YSLEER. Trimming at V came to 1 base and at J to 7 bases, leaving 6 bases not matched to a gene.

The chain links TRBV30 to TRBJ2-7, with D possibly being TRBD1 (5 bases). In germline, CDR1 is GTSNPN, CDR2 SVGIG (reference sequence). This CDR3 contains 11 residues. Trimming left V 4 bases short and J 6 bases short, with 10 bases between. The CDR3 sequence: CAWMDQGEQYF. The CDR3 DNA reads TGTGCCTGGATGGATCAGGGCGAGCAGTACTTC.

Only a few counts were recorded for this clone. The J gene is TRBJ2-1, the V gene TRBV7-2, with 7 bases aligning to TRBD2. In germline, CDR1 is SGHTA, CDR2 FQGNSA. CDR3 length: 12 amino acids. After removal of 6 bases from V and 13 bases from J, the junction contained 9 bases not matched to a gene. Written as DNA, the CDR3 is TGTGCCAGCAGAAAGTTGAGCGGGATTCAGTTCTTC. Translation gives CASRKLSGIQFF.

The rearrangement uses TRBV5-6 and TRBJ2-3, with D uncertain. Germline-derived CDR1 and CDR2 are SGHDT and YYEEEE. The CDR3 runs 14 residues. Trimming shortened V by 4 bases and J by 1 base, and 10 bases separated the two germline ends. In DNA, the CDR3 is TGTGCCAGCAGCCTCGGGTCCCGCACAGATACGCAGTATTTT. It codes for CASSLGSRTDTQYF.

The chain joins TRBV13 to TRBJ2-1, with 9 bases matching TRBD2. Germline CDR1 PRHDT, CDR2 FYEKMQ (reference sequence). This CDR3 has 19 amino acids. The ends lost 5 bases at V and 2 bases at J; junction bases unmatched: 16. The CDR3 nucleotides read TGTGCCAGCAGCCAGGAAAGGTTGGGCGGGGGGGCCCCCTACAATGAGCAGTTCTTC. Residues: CASSQERLGGGAPYNEQFF.

The rearrangement joins TRBV7-9 to TRBJ1-5; no firm D call. The germline V gene has CDR1 SEHNR and CDR2 FQNEAQ (reference sequence). The V end was cut by 5 bases, the J end by 4 bases, with 12 bases between. The CDR3 totals 14 residues. This chain's CDR3 is CASSNQANNQPQHF. DNA of the CDR3: TGTGCCAGCAGCAATCAAGCGAATAATCAGCCCCAGCATTTT.

The chain combines TRBV7-2 with TRBJ2-7; D might be TRBD1 (6 bases). Germline-derived CDR1 and CDR2 are SGHTA and FQGNSA. V lost 4 bases and J 0 bases, leaving 13 bases between the germline ends. The CDR3 totals 15 residues. CDR3 region: CASSYGQFSSYEQYF. In nucleotides, the CDR3 is TGTGCCAGCAGCTACGGACAGTTCAGCTCCTACGAGCAGTACTTC. Full variable domain (remainder filled in from reference TRBV7-2 and TRBJ2-7): GAGVSQSPSNKVTEKGKDVELRCDPISGHTALYWYRQSLGQGLEFLIYFQGNSAPDKSGLPSDRFSAERTGGSVSTLTIQRTQQEDSAVYLCASSYGQFSSYEQYFGPGTRLTVT.

This chain connects TRBV5-1 to TRBJ2-7; D is possibly TRBD2 (6 bases). This CDR3 contains 12 residues. V gave up 2 bases and J gave up 6 bases, with 9 bases separating them. The germline V gene encodes CDR1 SGHRS and CDR2 YFSETQ. The CDR3 DNA reads TGCGCCAGCAGCTTTTGGCGGGGCGAGCAGTACTTC. This codes for CASSFWRGEQYF.

In this sample, this clone turned up a few times. The chain uses TRBV6-1 and TRBJ2-1; the D gene is possibly TRBD1 (6 bases). From germline, CDR1 is MNHNS and CDR2 SASEGT. The CDR3 is made up of 13 amino acids. With 6 bases removed from V and 2 bases from J, the gap between germline ends came to 8 bases. The CDR3 DNA sequence: TGTGCCAGCAGACAGGGCGCCTACAATGAGCAGTTCTTC. Amino acid sequence: CASRQGAYNEQFF.

This chain uses TRBV30 with TRBJ2-4; TRBD2 might be the D (6 bases). Per the germline V gene, CDR1 is GTSNPN and CDR2 is SVGIG (reference sequence). The CDR3 has 13 residues. CDR3 nucleotide sequence: TGTGCTCAAGGATTGGAGGGCAAAAACATTCAGTACTTC. It yields the protein CAQGLEGKNIQYF.

The rearrangement joins TRBV4-2 to TRBJ2-5, with TRBD2 identical over 13 bases. This CDR3 comprises 17 residues. In germline, CDR1 is LGHNA, CDR2 YNFKEQ. J was trimmed by 6 bases and V by 3 bases; bases with no gene match: 10. Here the CDR3 DNA reads TGTGCCAGCAGCCAGGGGACTAGCGGGGTCCCTGCTAAGACCCAGTACTTC. It yields the protein CASSQGTSGVPAKTQYF.

The chain uses TRBV19 and TRBJ1-1; 9 bases fit TRBD1. This CDR3 spans 16 amino acids. CDR1 LNHDA and CDR2 SQIVND come from the germline V gene (reference sequence). The trim removed 7 bases at V and 4 bases at J, leaving 13 bases unmatched. DNA for the CDR3: TGTGCCAGTATGACGGGACAGGGTGGGATTTTCACTGAAGCTTTCTTT. Its translation: CASMTGQGGIFTEAFF.